These T cell receptor beta chains were read from a single sample in a study of blood T cell repertoires in COVID-19. Clones were read by immunoSEQ multiplex PCR, and TCRdb kept only the in-frame ones, dropping some. The repertoire holds tens of thousands of clones, with about 85% as singletons. Sequencing input: peripheral blood. The origin of the receptors is a man in his sixties or seventies with acute or convalescent COVID-19. Each CDR3 is given with its conserved first and last residue. D genes are given only for firm matches. Not every row has a clone size; where given, it reads once, few, many or a size class.

j_call d_call v_call clone_size cdr3_nt cdr3_aa
TRBJ1-6 TRBD1 TRBV2 few TGTGCCAGCAAACGACAGGGCCCGGGGGGGTCACCCCTCCACTTT CASKRQGPGGSPLHF
TRBJ1-2 TRBD1 TRBV19 few TGTGCCAGTAACCCGGTTGCAGGGGGTAATGGCTACACCTTC CASNPVAGGNGYTF
TRBJ2-7 NA TRBV20-1 NA TGCAGTGCTAGGAATACTTACGAGCAGTACTTC CSARNTYEQYF
TRBJ1-6 NA TRBV5-1 NA TGCGCCAGCAGCTTGGGGGCAGTGAGGGATTCACCCCTCCACTTT CASSLGAVRDSPLHF
TRBJ1-1 TRBD1 TRBV12-5 NA TGTGCTACCAACGACAGGGACAACACTGAAGCTTTCTTT CATNDRDNTEAFF
TRBJ2-1 TRBD1 TRBV27 NA TGTGCCAGCAGTTCCGCCGGGACAGGGGGCCATGAGCAGTTCTTC CASSSAGTGGHEQFF
TRBJ2-3 NA TRBV11-2 NA TGTGCCAGCAGCTATAGGGGCCAGAGCACAGATACGCAGTATTTT CASSYRGQSTDTQYF
TRBJ2-5 NA TRBV6-5 NA TGTGCCAGCAGTTACTCGATCGGCGACAGAGAGACCCAGTACTTC CASSYSIGDRETQYF
TRBJ1-5 NA TRBV28 NA TGTGCCAGCAGTTTACTCGGGCAGCCCCAGCATTTT CASSLLGQPQHF
TRBJ1-2 TRBD1 TRBV24-1 NA TGTGCCACCCCCCCCCACCGGGACAGGATTTATGGCTACACCTTC CATPPHRDRIYGYTF
TRBJ1-1 NA TRBV6-5 NA TGTGCCAGCAGTTACTCGCGAGTTGACACTGAAGCTTTCTTT CASSYSRVDTEAFF
TRBJ1-6 TRBD1 TRBV11-2 NA TGTGCCAGCAGCTCACCCTTAGGGACAGCACCCCTCCACTTT CASSSPLGTAPLHF
TRBJ1-1 TRBD1 TRBV7-9 NA TGTGCCAGCTGCAAGGGGGCGGACACTGAAGCTTTCTTT CASCKGADTEAFF
TRBJ2-5 NA TRBV6-5 NA TGTGCCAGCAGTTCGGCGGGACTGCTAGAGACCCAGTACTTC CASSSAGLLETQYF
TRBJ1-2 TRBD1 TRBV5-6 NA TGTGCCAGCAGCACCCGGGACAGGGGGAAGTATGGCTACACCTTC CASSTRDRGKYGYTF
TRBJ1-2 TRBD1 TRBV10-1 few TGCGCCAGCAGTGAGTCGACGGACAGGGGTCTTGGTATGAATGGCTACACCTTC CASSESTDRGLGMNGYTF
TRBJ2-4 NA TRBV5-8 NA TGTGCCAGCAGCTTGGAGATGGGGGGTTCCCTTTCCAAAAACATTCAGTACTTC CASSLEMGGSLSKNIQYF
TRBJ1-3 NA TRBV10-1 NA TGCGCCAGCAGTGTCCCCGCCCAGTCCCTCGGAAACACCATATATTTT CASSVPAQSLGNTIYF
TRBJ1-6 NA TRBV5-1 NA TGCGCCAGCAGCTCAGGGACATTCCTCAGCTCCTATAATTCACCCCTCCACTTT CASSSGTFLSSYNSPLHF
TRBJ1-3 NA TRBV6-5 NA TGTGTCAGCAGTTACTCGCAGGGGGGAAACACCATATATTTT CVSSYSQGGNTIYF
TRBJ2-1 NA TRBV15 NA TGTGCCACCAGCAGATTCAGGGAGGCCAATGAGCAGTTCTTC CATSRFREANEQFF
TRBJ1-2 NA TRBV7-6 NA TGTGCCAGCAGCTTAGCGCCGACAGATCATGGCTACACCTTC CASSLAPTDHGYTF
TRBJ2-5 NA TRBV5-1 NA TGCGCCAGCAGCTTGGGAGGAGGGTACCAAGAGACCCAGTACTTC CASSLGGGYQETQYF
TRBJ1-1 NA TRBV5-1 NA TGCGCCAGCAGCTTGTCGGCGGGTGAAGCTTTCTTT CASSLSAGEAFF
TRBJ2-7 TRBD2 TRBV9 NA TGTGCCAGCAGCCCTACTAGCGAGGGAACCTACGAGCAGTACTTC CASSPTSEGTYEQYF
TRBJ2-7 TRBD1 TRBV28 NA TGTGCCAGCATTCGGGACAGGGTAGGCGAGCAGTACTTC CASIRDRVGEQYF
TRBJ2-2 NA TRBV19 NA TGTGCCAGTAAGGGGGGGCGGGCGCCGAACACCGGGGAGCTGTTTTTT CASKGGRAPNTGELFF
TRBJ1-6 TRBD1 TRBV11-2 NA TGTGCCAGCAGCCTCACAGGGGGGGGGAATAATTCACCCCTCCACTTT CASSLTGGGNNSPLHF
TRBJ2-1 NA TRBV5-1 NA TGCGCCAGCAGCTTGGAGGGACTGGGACCCTGGGGCAATGAGCAGTTCTTC CASSLEGLGPWGNEQFF
TRBJ1-5 NA TRBV6-5 NA TGTGCCAGCAGTTACTCAGGAGGGGTTCAGCCCCAGCATTTT CASSYSGGVQPQHF
TRBJ2-5 TRBD2 TRBV5-1 NA TGCGCCAGCAGCTTGACTAGCGGGGCAGGGGAGACCCAGTACTTC CASSLTSGAGETQYF
TRBJ2-3 NA TRBV6-6 NA TGTGCCAGCAGTTCGATGGAGGGAGATACGCAGTATTTT CASSSMEGDTQYF
TRBJ2-1 NA TRBV18 NA TGTGCCAGCTCCCGAGGGGCGGGGGCGTACAATGAGCAGTTCTTC CASSRGAGAYNEQFF
TRBJ1-4 TRBD1 TRBV3-1/TRBV3-2 NA TGTGCCAGCAGCCACCAAGACAGGGGTGGAGAAAAACTGTTTTTT CASSHQDRGGEKLFF
TRBJ1-4 NA TRBV6-2/TRBV6-3 NA TGTGCCAGCAGTTACGGGGTACAGGGCATTAATGAAAAACTGTTTTTT CASSYGVQGINEKLFF
TRBJ2-5 NA TRBV7-2 NA TGTGCCAGCAGCTTAGGGGACTTACAAGAGACCCAGTACTTC CASSLGDLQETQYF
TRBJ2-3 TRBD1 TRBV9 NA TGTGCCAGCAGCGGTCGACAGGGGGCAGATACGCAGTATTTT CASSGRQGADTQYF
TRBJ2-5 NA TRBV5-8 NA TGTGCCAGCAGAGAAGCGCAGGGTCGTCCAGAGACCCAGTACTTC CASREAQGRPETQYF
TRBJ2-7 TRBD1 TRBV6-6 once TGTGCCAGCAGCACCGGGACAGGAGGTATGTCCGAGCAGTACTTC CASSTGTGGMSEQYF
TRBJ2-3 NA TRBV3-1/TRBV3-2 NA TGTGCCAGCAGCTCGGACATATTTCCCACAGATACGCAGTATTTT CASSSDIFPTDTQYF